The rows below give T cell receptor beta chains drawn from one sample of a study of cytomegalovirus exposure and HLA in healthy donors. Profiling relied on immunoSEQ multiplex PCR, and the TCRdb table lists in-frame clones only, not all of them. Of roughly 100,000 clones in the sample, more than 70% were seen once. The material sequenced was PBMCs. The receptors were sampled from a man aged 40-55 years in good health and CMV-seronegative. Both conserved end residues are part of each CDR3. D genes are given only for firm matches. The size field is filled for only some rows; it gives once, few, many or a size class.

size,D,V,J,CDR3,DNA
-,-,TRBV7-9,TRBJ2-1,CASSLAGGVGANEQFF,TGTGCCAGCAGCTTAGCTGGCGGGGTTGGGGCCAATGAGCAGTTCTTC
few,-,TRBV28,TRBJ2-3,CASSLRGAPRTDTQYF,TGTGCCAGCAGTTTACGGGGGGCCCCTCGCACAGATACGCAGTATTTT
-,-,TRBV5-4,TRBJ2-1,CASSLSGSSYNEQFF,TGTGCCAGCAGCTTGTCTGGGAGCTCCTACAATGAGCAGTTCTTC
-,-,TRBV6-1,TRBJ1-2,CASSEAWGVNYGYTF,TGTGCCAGCAGTGAAGCTTGGGGGGTTAACTATGGCTACACCTTC
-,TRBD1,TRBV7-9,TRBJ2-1,CASSIDRGREQFF,TGTGCCAGCAGCATCGACAGGGGCCGGGAGCAGTTCTTC
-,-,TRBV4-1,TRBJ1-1,CASSQAIRTGNTEAFF,TGCGCCAGCAGCCAAGCGATTCGAACAGGGAACACTGAAGCTTTCTTT
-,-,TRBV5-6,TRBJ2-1,CASSLLSGFYNEQFF,TGTGCCAGCAGCTTGTTGTCGGGGTTCTACAATGAGCAGTTCTTC
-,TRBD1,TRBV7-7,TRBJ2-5,CASSSTGVGETQYF,TGTGCCAGCAGCTCCACAGGGGTGGGAGAGACCCAGTACTTC
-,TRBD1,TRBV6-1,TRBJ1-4,CASSEQGQPNEKLFF,TGTGCCAGCAGTGAACAGGGACAGCCGAATGAAAAACTGTTTTTT
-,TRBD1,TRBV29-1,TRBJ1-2,CSVGQGYGYTF,TGCAGCGTGGGACAGGGATATGGCTACACCTTC
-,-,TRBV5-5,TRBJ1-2,CASSPFRTGGYGYTF,TGTGCCAGCAGCCCGTTCCGGACGGGGGGCTATGGCTACACCTTC
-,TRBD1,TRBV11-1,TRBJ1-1,CASTLDRGNTEAFF,TGTGCCAGCACCCTCGACAGGGGGAACACTGAAGCTTTCTTT
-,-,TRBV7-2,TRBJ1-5,CASSQHDRQLNQPQHF,TGTGCCAGCAGTCAACACGACCGACAGCTCAATCAGCCCCAGCATTTT
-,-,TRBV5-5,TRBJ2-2,CASSWGDTGAGELFF,TGTGCCAGCAGCTGGGGGGATACAGGGGCCGGGGAGCTGTTTTTT
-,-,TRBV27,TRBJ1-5,CASSGGIRQPQHF,TGTGCCAGCAGCGGGGGGATAAGGCAGCCCCAGCATTTT
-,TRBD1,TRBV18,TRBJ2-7,CASSPQGQGLGHEQYF,TGTGCCAGCTCACCACAGGGACAGGGGTTAGGCCACGAGCAGTACTTC
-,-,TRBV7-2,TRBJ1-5,CASSLVTGSNQPQHF,TGTGCCAGCAGCTTAGTAACAGGAAGCAATCAGCCCCAGCATTTT
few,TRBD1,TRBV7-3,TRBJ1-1,CASSLGQSTEAFF,TGTGCCAGCAGCTTGGGACAGAGCACTGAAGCTTTCTTT
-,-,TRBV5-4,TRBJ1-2,CASSLARDYGYTF,TGTGCCAGCAGCTTGGCACGGGACTATGGCTACACCTTC
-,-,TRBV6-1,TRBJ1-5,CASSWEGDSNQPQHF,TGTGCCAGCAGTTGGGAGGGAGATAGCAATCAGCCCCAGCATTTT
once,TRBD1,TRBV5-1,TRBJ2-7,CASSPGDSVMSEQYF,TGCGCCAGCAGCCCTGGGGACAGCGTTATGAGCGAGCAGTACTTC
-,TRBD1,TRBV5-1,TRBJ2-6,CASSRDRFSSGANVLTF,TGCGCCAGCAGCAGGGACAGGTTCAGCTCTGGGGCCAACGTCCTGACTTTC
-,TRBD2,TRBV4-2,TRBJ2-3,CASSRERGGPQKAQYF,TGTGCCAGCAGCCGGGAGCGGGGGGGGCCTCAAAAGGCGCAGTATTTT
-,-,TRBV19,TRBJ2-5,CASRQAGETQYF,TGTGCCAGTAGACAGGCGGGGGAGACCCAGTACTTC
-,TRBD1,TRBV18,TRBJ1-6,CASSPGTGGTNSPLHF,TGTGCCAGCTCACCCGGGACAGGGGGCACAAATTCACCCCTCCACTTT